These 27 T cell receptor beta chains came from one sample sequenced in a study of somatic mutations in cytotoxic T cells in rheumatoid arthritis. Measured with immunoSEQ multiplex PCR; TCRdb has only the in-frame clones, and not every one. The sample lists about 11,000 clones, approximately 84% occurring once. The sequencing sample was made of CD8+ T cells sorted from blood. Source of these receptors: an older woman with rheumatoid arthritis.

Only one count was recorded for this clone. The chain carries TRBV4-2 and TRBJ2-1, with D possibly TRBD2 on 6 matching bases. Trimming shortened V by 0 bases and J by 8 bases, and 17 bases separated the two germline ends. The CDR3 loop spans 16 amino acids. Germline CDR1 is LGHNA and CDR2 is YNFKEQ. CDR3 bases: TGTGCCAGCAGCCAAGAAGCGGCTAGCGCCATCCATGAGCAGTTCTTC. This gives the protein CASSQEAASAIHEQFF.

CDR3 bases: TGTGCCAGCAGTTTAGGAGGGATGGGCAATGAGCAGTTCTTC. As protein: CASSLGGMGNEQFF. The gene calls are TRBV28 and TRBJ2-1, with a tentative D call TRBD2 (6 bases). CDR1 is MDHEN, CDR2 SYDVKM, per germline. The CDR3 totals 14 residues. The V gene lost 2 bases and the J gene lost 6 bases, with 11 bases spanning the gap.

The chain recombines TRBV7-9 with TRBJ1-5; tentatively, D is TRBD1 (6 bases). This CDR3 region has 16 residues. The germline gives CDR1 SEHNR, CDR2 FQNEAQ (reference sequence). The V end was cut by 1 base, the J end by 2 bases, with 12 bases between. CDR3 sequence: CASSLGQDWGNQPQHF. In DNA, the CDR3 is TGTGCCAGCAGCTTAGGACAGGATTGGGGCAATCAGCCCCAGCATTTT. Together with reference TRBV7-9 and TRBJ1-5, the CDR3 gives the full variable domain: DTGVSQNPRHKITKRGQNVTFRCDPISEHNRLYWYRQTLGQGPEFLTYFQNEAQLEKSRLLSDRFSAERPKGSFSTLEIQRTEQGDSAMYLCASSLGQDWGNQPQHFGDGTRLSIL.

The gene calls are TRBV10-1 and TRBJ2-3; tentative D call: TRBD1 (6 bases). The CDR3 length is 12 residues. V lost 6 bases, J lost 9 bases, and 13 bases lay in between. Looked up from germline, CDR1 is WNHNN and CDR2 is SYGVQD (reference sequence). CDR3 protein: CASSVDRRTQYF. As DNA, the CDR3 is TGCGCCAGCAGCGTTGACAGGAGGACGCAGTATTTT.

By share, this clone ranks as medium-sized. This chain connects TRBV9 to TRBJ2-7; 7 bases are a match to TRBD2. Trimming took 0 bases from V and 4 from J; bases not matched to a gene: 4. CDR3 length: 14 residues. CDR1 is SGDLS, CDR2 YYNGEE, per germline. CDR3: CASSVALAEYEQYF. CDR3 nucleotide sequence: TGTGCCAGCAGCGTAGCTCTAGCGGAGTACGAGCAGTACTTC. The full variable domain, completed using reference TRBV9 and TRBJ2-7, is DSGVTQTPKHLITATGQRVTLRCSPRSGDLSVYWYQQSLDQGLQFLIQYYNGEERAKGNILERFSAQQFPDLHSELNLSSLELGDSALYFCASSVALAEYEQYFGPGTRLTVT.

This sequence joins TRBV7-9 and TRBJ2-1; 11 bases agree with TRBD2. The CDR3 is made up of 15 amino acids. The germline gives CDR1 SEHNR, CDR2 FQNEAQ (reference sequence). The junction had 7 bases not matched to a gene; V was cut back by 5 bases and J by 7 bases. This chain's CDR3 is CASSQTSGSTNEQFF. In nucleotides, the CDR3 is TGTGCCAGCAGCCAAACTAGCGGGAGTACTAATGAGCAGTTCTTC.

The genes are TRBV19 and TRBJ1-4; a weak D match, TRBD1 (5 bases). The V and J ends lost 8 bases and 3 bases respectively, with 25 bases between them. Germline CDR1 is LNHDA and CDR2 is SQIVND (reference sequence). This CDR3 spans 18 amino acids. DNA for the CDR3: TGTGCCAGTTCCCGGAAGGTTAGGGGAGGAACGGCTAATGAAAAACTGTTTTTT. Its protein product is CASSRKVRGGTANEKLFF.

The V and J genes are TRBV29-1 and TRBJ2-7; 16 bases match TRBD2. V gave up 2 bases and J gave up 4 bases; unmatched junction bases: 5. Germline V gene data show CDR1 as SQVTM and CDR2 as ANQGSEA. This CDR3 comprises 16 residues. The CDR3 loop reads CSVETGTSGRAYEQYF. The CDR3, as DNA: TGCAGCGTTGAAACCGGGACTAGCGGGAGGGCATACGAGCAGTACTTC.

V usage is TRBV7-2 and J usage is TRBJ2-7; 12 bases are a match to TRBD2. Looked up from germline, CDR1 is SGHTA and CDR2 is FQGNSA. CDR3 length equals 15 residues. The V segment lost 4 bases and the J segment 4 bases; nucleotides outside the gene matches: 5. In nucleotides, the CDR3 is TGTGCCAGCAGCTGGACTAGCGGGGAGCGGTACGAGCAGTACTTC. Translation: CASSWTSGERYEQYF.

The chain couples TRBV7-9 to TRBJ2-3; TRBD2 matches 11 bases. The V segment lost 5 bases and the J segment 7 bases; nucleotides outside the gene matches: 8. The germline V gene encodes CDR1 SEHNR and CDR2 FQNEAQ (reference sequence). The CDR3 has 15 amino acids. CDR3 sequence reads: CASSRALAGVNTQYF. CDR3 bases: TGTGCCAGCAGCAGAGCACTAGCGGGAGTAAATACGCAGTATTTT.

The rearrangement joins TRBV9 to TRBJ2-1; 7 bases are a match to TRBD2. The CDR3 loop spans 15 amino acids. The trim removed 4 bases at V and 3 bases at J, leaving 7 bases unmatched. Per the germline V gene, CDR1 is SGDLS and CDR2 is YYNGEE. The chain's CDR3 is CASSLSSGLYNEQFF. CDR3 nucleotide sequence: TGTGCCAGCAGCCTCTCTAGCGGCCTCTACAATGAGCAGTTCTTC.

The chain employs TRBV19 and TRBJ1-5; D gene uncertain. CDR1 and CDR2 from the germline V gene are LNHDA and SQIVND (reference sequence). The CDR3 consists of 13 residues. V lost 6 bases to trimming and J lost 6 bases, with 12 bases between them. CDR3 bases: TGTGCCAGTAGCCCCTGGGAGGGTCAGCCCCAGCATTTT. Translated, it gives CASSPWEGQPQHF.

This chain joins TRBV12-5 and TRBJ2-1; perhaps TRBD1 as D (5 bases). Germline lookup yields CDR1 LGHNT and CDR2 FRNRAP. CDR3 length: 16 residues. Trimming pared 3 bases from V and 0 bases from J, leaving 12 bases between. The CDR3 is CASGFQTAISYNEQFF. For the CDR3, the DNA is TGTGCTAGTGGTTTCCAGACAGCTATCTCCTACAATGAGCAGTTCTTC.

The chain uses TRBV19 and TRBJ2-7; 12 bases line up with TRBD2. Germline CDR1 reads LNHDA; CDR2 reads SQIVND (reference sequence). CDR3 size: 14 residues. V lost 5 bases to trimming and J lost 7 bases; unmatched junction nucleotides: 6. In nucleotides, the CDR3 is TGTGCCAGTAGTCTAGCGGGAGGGCCGGGGGAGCAGTACTTC. Translation: CASSLAGGPGEQYF.

The chain combines TRBV6-6 with TRBJ1-2, with D hard to call. The V and J ends lost 0 bases and 2 bases respectively, with 7 bases between them. The CDR3 sequence is 14 residues long. The germline V gene encodes CDR1 MNHNY and CDR2 SVGAGI (reference sequence). The CDR3 DNA sequence: TGTGCCAGCAGTTACTCGTACTCGAACTATGGCTACACCTTC. Encoded protein: CASSYSYSNYGYTF.

The rearrangement links TRBV14 to TRBJ2-3, with D tentatively TRBD2 (6 bases). The ends were cut back, 0 bases at V and 8 bases at J, with 18 bases in the middle. Looked up from germline, CDR1 is SGHDN and CDR2 is FVKESK. The CDR3 has 16 amino acids. CDR3 coding DNA: TGTGCCAGCAGCCAAGAACCTCGGGGGAGATTGGGTACGCAGTATTTT. It is translated as CASSQEPRGRLGTQYF.

The chain joins TRBV27 to TRBJ1-1; D may be TRBD1 (6 bases). The germline V gene has CDR1 MNHEY and CDR2 SMNVEV (reference sequence). Trimming removed 6 bases at V and 8 bases at J, with 16 bases between. The CDR3 runs 13 residues. The CDR3 spells CASRPQGKTEAFF. The CDR3 bases are TGTGCCAGCAGACCACAGGGTAAGACCGAAGCTTTCTTT.

The chain carries TRBV7-2 and TRBJ2-7, with a tentative D call TRBD2 (7 bases). Germline V CDR1 and CDR2: SGHTA, FQGNSA. Trimming removed 1 base from V and 7 bases from J, with 14 bases in between. This CDR3 is 14 amino acids long. In DNA form, the CDR3 reads TGTGCCAGCAGCTTAGACGCGGGGGCCTGGGAGCAGTACTTC. Translation: CASSLDAGAWEQYF.

The chain carries TRBV19 and TRBJ1-1, with D unresolved. Trimming cost V 0 bases and J 1 base, with 9 bases left between them. This CDR3 has 15 amino acids. Germline lookup yields CDR1 LNHDA and CDR2 SQIVND (reference sequence). The chain's CDR3 is CASSIDLRGNTEAFF. Here the CDR3 DNA reads TGTGCCAGTAGTATAGATCTCAGAGGGAACACTGAAGCTTTCTTT.

The chain is built from TRBV28 and TRBJ1-1; D is uncertain. The CDR3 contains 13 residues. V shed 3 bases and J shed 0 bases, with 5 bases lying between them. Germline assignment: CDR1 MDHEN and CDR2 SYDVKM. The CDR3: CASSFTVNTEAFF. The CDR3 DNA reads as TGTGCCAGCAGTTTCACGGTGAACACTGAAGCTTTCTTT.

V usage is TRBV7-2 and J usage is TRBJ2-7, with D uncertain. The germline V and J ends were trimmed by 4 bases and 3 bases, with 7 bases remaining between them. The CDR3 covers 12 residues. Germline assignment: CDR1 SGHTA and CDR2 FQGNSA. CDR3 residues: CASSSVLYEQYF. In DNA, the CDR3 is TGTGCCAGCAGCTCCGTCCTCTACGAGCAGTACTTC.

V is TRBV6-5 and J is TRBJ2-7, with TRBD1 matching 12 bases. CDR3 length: 15 amino acids. V dropped 6 bases and J dropped 0; count of bases not matched to a gene: 3. CDR1 and CDR2 from the germline V gene are MNHEY and SVGAGI. CDR3 nucleotides: TGTGCCAGCAGCCCGGGACAGGGGGCCTCCTACGAGCAGTACTTC. Translated, it gives CASSPGQGASYEQYF.

J is TRBJ2-5 and V is TRBV14; the match to TRBD2 covers 9 bases. Germline CDR1 reads SGHDN; CDR2 reads FVKESK. The V gene end was trimmed by 1 base and the J gene end by 3 bases; junction bases not matched to a gene: 3. This CDR3 region has 15 residues. The CDR3 is CASSQGTSAEETQYF. The CDR3 nucleotides are TGTGCCAGCAGCCAAGGGACTAGCGCGGAAGAGACCCAGTACTTC.

This rearrangement joins TRBV29-1 to TRBJ2-7, with 8 bases fitting TRBD1. The length of the CDR3 is 14 residues. V dropped 2 bases and J dropped 2; count of bases not matched to a gene: 5. In germline, CDR1 is SQVTM, CDR2 ANQGSEA. The CDR3 reads CSVELGQVTYEQYF. The CDR3 nucleotides are TGCAGCGTTGAATTGGGACAGGTAACCTACGAGCAGTACTTC.

The chain links TRBV5-6 to TRBJ2-1, with TRBD2 matching over 11 bases. The CDR3 extends over 18 amino acids. Germline V lookup: CDR1 SGHDT, CDR2 YYEEEE. V shed 4 bases, J shed 8 bases, and the junction held 17 bases outside the gene matches. In nucleotides, the CDR3 is TGTGCCAGCAGCCCTTGGGTGACTAGCGGGGCCCTGGCCGATGAGCAGTTCTTC. It specifies CASSPWVTSGALADEQFF.

The J gene is TRBJ2-3, the V gene TRBV4-1, with 12 bases aligning to TRBD1. With V trimmed by 0 bases and J by 2 bases, 12 bases remained unmatched. Looked up from germline, CDR1 is MGHRA and CDR2 is YSYEKL. This CDR3 is built from 20 residues. Written as DNA, the CDR3 is TGCGCCAGCAGCCAAGATTCATTTGGGGACAGGGGGCCCAACACAGATACGCAGTATTTT. Encoded protein: CASSQDSFGDRGPNTDTQYF.

This clone was counted a single time. The CDR3 DNA sequence: TGCAGCGTTGAAAACCTCTTCGGGTTCAACTATGGCTACACCTTC. It is translated as CSVENLFGFNYGYTF. V gene TRBV29-1 combines with J gene TRBJ1-2; the D is unclear. The CDR3 covers 15 residues. Germline V lookup: CDR1 SQVTM, CDR2 ANQGSEA. The V end was cut by 2 bases, the J end by 2 bases, with 15 bases between. Based on the CDR3 plus reference TRBV29-1 and TRBJ1-2, the full variable domain is SAVISQKPSRDICQRGTSLTIQCQVDSQVTMMFWYRQQPGQSLTLIATANQGSEATYESGFVIDKFPISRPNLTFSTLTVSNMSPEDSSIYLCSVENLFGFNYGYTFGSGTRLTVV.